There are many counts of the clone carrying this T cell receptor beta chain. 5'RACE, which relied on constant-segment primers, yielded TCR alpha and TCR beta cDNA libraries carrying sample barcodes and UMIs. In TCRdb, the 5' RACE reads were re-called with MiXCR into one record per CDR3 protein. The table records 150,000 or so distinct CDR3 sequences, approximately 14% of them present only once. This entry comes from a study of T-cell memory formation after mild COVID-19. Trimming removed 3 bases at V and 0 bases at J, with 12 bases between. CDR3 length: 16 amino acids. Germline V lookup: CDR1 LNHNV, CDR2 YYDKDF (reference sequence).

The chain recombines TRBV15 with TRBJ2-1; maybe TRBD2 (5 bases). Material: PBMCs or a T cell subset sorted from them (not recorded which). The origin of this receptor is an adult woman who had mild COVID-19 (a few samples of this study predate the infection). Cell type and time point are not known. The CDR3 is CATSSHGGGSYNEQFF. The CDR3 DNA sequence: TGTGCCACCAGCAGTCACGGAGGAGGCTCCTACAATGAGCAGTTCTTC.